The rows below give T cell receptor beta chains drawn from one sample of a study of blood T cell repertoires in COVID-19. Assay used: immunoSEQ multiplex PCR; TCRdb lists only in-frame clones, some missing. Here the sample spans around 300,000 clones, roughly 89% being singletons. Input material: peripheral blood. Receptor source: a man aged 50 or older with acute or convalescent COVID-19. The CDR3 runs from the conserved cysteine through the conserved F or W. Fields, in order: clone size, V gene, D gene, J gene, CDR3 DNA, CDR3 protein. D genes are given only for firm matches. Part of the rows lack a size; the others show once, few, many or a class for expanded clones.

clone size: .
V gene: TRBV19
D gene: .
J gene: TRBJ2-7
CDR3 DNA: TGTGCCAGTAGTATAACGGCAGGGGAAGGGGACGAGCAGTACTTC
CDR3 protein: CASSITAGEGDEQYF

clone size: .
V gene: TRBV27
D gene: .
J gene: TRBJ1-2
CDR3 DNA: TGTGCCAGCAGTTTTCAATCCAACTATGGCTACACCTTC
CDR3 protein: CASSFQSNYGYTF

clone size: .
V gene: TRBV6-6
D gene: .
J gene: TRBJ2-7
CDR3 DNA: TGTGCCAGCAGTTTAAGCGGCAGGGGCTACGAGCAGTACTTC
CDR3 protein: CASSLSGRGYEQYF

clone size: once
V gene: TRBV6-5
D gene: TRBD2
J gene: TRBJ2-7
CDR3 DNA: TGTGCCAGCAGTTACGTAGCGGGCTCGGGAGACGAGCAGTACTTC
CDR3 protein: CASSYVAGSGDEQYF

clone size: .
V gene: TRBV4-2
D gene: TRBD2
J gene: TRBJ2-1
CDR3 DNA: TGTGCCAGCAGCCAAGATGCGGGGGGGCCAGGTGAGCAGTTCTTC
CDR3 protein: CASSQDAGGPGEQFF

clone size: .
V gene: TRBV12-2
D gene: .
J gene: TRBJ2-3
CDR3 DNA: TGTGCAAGTCGCCCGGTCCCAATACCCACAGATACGCAGTATTTT
CDR3 protein: CASRPVPIPTDTQYF

clone size: .
V gene: TRBV7-9
D gene: .
J gene: TRBJ1-2
CDR3 DNA: TGTGCCAGCAGCTTAGGACAGATAGACTATGGCTACACCTTC
CDR3 protein: CASSLGQIDYGYTF

clone size: .
V gene: TRBV28
D gene: TRBD1
J gene: TRBJ1-1
CDR3 DNA: TGTGCCAGCAGATCGGGACAGGGGTCTGAAGCTTTCTTT
CDR3 protein: CASRSGQGSEAFF

clone size: .
V gene: TRBV12-3/TRBV12-4
D gene: .
J gene: TRBJ1-2
CDR3 DNA: TGTGCCAGCAGTTCCACAGAGTATGGCTACACCTTC
CDR3 protein: CASSSTEYGYTF

clone size: .
V gene: TRBV30
D gene: TRBD2
J gene: TRBJ2-7
CDR3 DNA: TGTGCCTGGGGGCGGGGGGTACTTCTGTACGAGCAGTACTTC
CDR3 protein: CAWGRGVLLYEQYF

clone size: .
V gene: TRBV18
D gene: .
J gene: TRBJ2-4
CDR3 DNA: TGTGCCAGCTCACCGGGTAGCACCAAAAACATTCAGTACTTC
CDR3 protein: CASSPGSTKNIQYF

clone size: .
V gene: TRBV14
D gene: TRBD2
J gene: TRBJ2-2
CDR3 DNA: TGTGCCAGCAGGTTCGGGGGGGCGAACACCGGGGAGCTGTTTTTT
CDR3 protein: CASRFGGANTGELFF

clone size: .
V gene: TRBV18
D gene: TRBD2
J gene: TRBJ2-1
CDR3 DNA: TGTGCCAGCTCACCATGGGGGGGAGATTACAATGAGCAGTTCTTC
CDR3 protein: CASSPWGGDYNEQFF

clone size: .
V gene: TRBV6-4
D gene: TRBD1
J gene: TRBJ1-2
CDR3 DNA: TGTGCCAGCAATTCCATGCCGGGGACAGCTGGCGGCTACACCTTC
CDR3 protein: CASNSMPGTAGGYTF

clone size: .
V gene: TRBV18
D gene: .
J gene: TRBJ2-5
CDR3 DNA: TGTGCCAGCTCACAGGGGCCCCAAGAGACCCAGTACTTC
CDR3 protein: CASSQGPQETQYF

clone size: .
V gene: TRBV10-3
D gene: .
J gene: TRBJ2-3
CDR3 DNA: TGTGCCATCAGTGGGGCAATAGGGGGTACTAGAGATACGCAGTATTTT
CDR3 protein: CAISGAIGGTRDTQYF

clone size: .
V gene: TRBV7-2
D gene: .
J gene: TRBJ2-7
CDR3 DNA: TGTGCCAGCAGCTCGGACAGTTACTACGAGCAGTACTTC
CDR3 protein: CASSSDSYYEQYF

clone size: .
V gene: TRBV7-2
D gene: .
J gene: TRBJ1-2
CDR3 DNA: TGTGCCAGCACCCCTCGTAGAGGGAACTATGGCTACACCTTC
CDR3 protein: CASTPRRGNYGYTF

clone size: .
V gene: TRBV5-6
D gene: .
J gene: TRBJ2-1
CDR3 DNA: TGTGCCAGCAGCTTGCCAGGGTATGAGCAGTTCTTC
CDR3 protein: CASSLPGYEQFF

clone size: .
V gene: TRBV28
D gene: TRBD1
J gene: TRBJ1-1
CDR3 DNA: TGTGCCAGCAGTCGTATAAAACAGGGGTTTGTGAACACTGAAGCTTTCTTT
CDR3 protein: CASSRIKQGFVNTEAFF

clone size: .
V gene: TRBV5-6
D gene: .
J gene: TRBJ1-6
CDR3 DNA: TGTGCCAGCAGCTTGGGGGGGCCTGATGTCTATAATTCACCCCTCCACTTT
CDR3 protein: CASSLGGPDVYNSPLHF

clone size: .
V gene: TRBV3-1/TRBV3-2
D gene: .
J gene: TRBJ1-2
CDR3 DNA: TGTGCCAGCAGCCATTCCGGGTCCAGGGATCTATGGGGCTACACCTTC
CDR3 protein: CASSHSGSRDLWGYTF

clone size: .
V gene: TRBV12-3/TRBV12-4
D gene: .
J gene: TRBJ1-2
CDR3 DNA: TGTGCCAGCAGTTTACTAGGAATCTATGGCTACACCTTC
CDR3 protein: CASSLLGIYGYTF

clone size: .
V gene: TRBV3-1/TRBV3-2
D gene: .
J gene: TRBJ1-1
CDR3 DNA: TGTGCCAGCAGCCCTATAGACAGAAGCCTAGGGGCTTTCTTT
CDR3 protein: CASSPIDRSLGAFF

clone size: .
V gene: TRBV19
D gene: .
J gene: TRBJ1-1
CDR3 DNA: TGTGCCAGTAGTATGTTGTTACTTTGGCAGACGGGGGACACTGAAGCTTTCTTT
CDR3 protein: CASSMLLLWQTGDTEAFF

clone size: .
V gene: TRBV11-2
D gene: .
J gene: TRBJ1-5
CDR3 DNA: TGTGCCAGCAGCCCACAGGGAAGCAATCAGCCCCAGCATTTT
CDR3 protein: CASSPQGSNQPQHF

clone size: .
V gene: TRBV18
D gene: .
J gene: TRBJ2-5
CDR3 DNA: TGTGCCAGCTCACAAGACAGGTACCAAGAGACCCAGTACTTC
CDR3 protein: CASSQDRYQETQYF

clone size: .
V gene: TRBV2
D gene: .
J gene: TRBJ1-2
CDR3 DNA: TGTGCCAGCAGTGCCACCACGATATGGGAGTATGGCTACACCTTC
CDR3 protein: CASSATTIWEYGYTF

clone size: .
V gene: TRBV27
D gene: .
J gene: TRBJ2-7
CDR3 DNA: TGTGCCAGCAGTCCCACCTGGACACGTAGCTCCTACGAGCAGTACTTC
CDR3 protein: CASSPTWTRSSYEQYF

clone size: few
V gene: TRBV5-4
D gene: .
J gene: TRBJ2-5
CDR3 DNA: TGTGCCAGCAGCCGGAGGGGCCTCCAAGAGACCCAGTACTTC
CDR3 protein: CASSRRGLQETQYF

clone size: .
V gene: TRBV5-5
D gene: TRBD2
J gene: TRBJ2-1
CDR3 DNA: TGTGCCAGCAGCTTGACTAGCGGCAACAATGAGCAGTTCTTC
CDR3 protein: CASSLTSGNNEQFF

clone size: .
V gene: TRBV5-1
D gene: .
J gene: TRBJ1-1
CDR3 DNA: TGCGCCAGCAGCCCCATGGGGGGTGGGAACACTGAAGCTTTCTTT
CDR3 protein: CASSPMGGGNTEAFF

clone size: .
V gene: TRBV5-6
D gene: .
J gene: TRBJ2-5
CDR3 DNA: TGTGCCAGCACCACTCCTCTTCAGGGTCGGCCCGAGACCCAGTACTTC
CDR3 protein: CASTTPLQGRPETQYF

clone size: once
V gene: TRBV2
D gene: .
J gene: TRBJ1-6
CDR3 DNA: TGTGCCAGCATAGGGGGAGTAGCCTCCTATAATTCACCCCTCCACTTT
CDR3 protein: CASIGGVASYNSPLHF

clone size: .
V gene: TRBV7-3
D gene: TRBD2
J gene: TRBJ2-3
CDR3 DNA: TGTGCCAGCAGCTCCCAGAGCGGGGCCACAGATACGCAGTATTTT
CDR3 protein: CASSSQSGATDTQYF

clone size: .
V gene: TRBV3-1/TRBV3-2
D gene: .
J gene: TRBJ2-5
CDR3 DNA: TGTGCCGCCGGGGAGACCCAGTACTTC
CDR3 protein: CAAGETQYF

clone size: .
V gene: TRBV15
D gene: TRBD1
J gene: TRBJ1-1
CDR3 DNA: TGTGCCACCAGCATGGGACAGGGTAGGACTGAAGCTTTCTTT
CDR3 protein: CATSMGQGRTEAFF

clone size: .
V gene: TRBV7-3
D gene: TRBD2
J gene: TRBJ2-1
CDR3 DNA: TGTGCCAGCAGCTTGCGGGGGGATGAGCAGTTCTTC
CDR3 protein: CASSLRGDEQFF

clone size: .
V gene: TRBV24-1
D gene: TRBD1
J gene: TRBJ2-1
CDR3 DNA: TGTGCCACCAGTGATTTACGGGGACAGGGATCTGTGTCCTACAATGAGCAGTTCTTC
CDR3 protein: CATSDLRGQGSVSYNEQFF

clone size: .
V gene: TRBV7-7
D gene: .
J gene: TRBJ2-2
CDR3 DNA: TGTGCTAGCAGCTTGAGGCTGGCGGACACCGGGGAGCTGTTTTTT
CDR3 protein: CASSLRLADTGELFF

clone size: .
V gene: TRBV3-1/TRBV3-2
D gene: .
J gene: TRBJ2-7
CDR3 DNA: TGTGCCAGCAGCCCTTCGGGGGTTCCGGACGAGCAGTACTTC
CDR3 protein: CASSPSGVPDEQYF

clone size: .
V gene: TRBV7-9
D gene: TRBD1
J gene: TRBJ1-2
CDR3 DNA: TGTGCCAGCAGCCCACAGGGGCGGGCTAACTATGGCTACACCTTC
CDR3 protein: CASSPQGRANYGYTF

clone size: .
V gene: TRBV6-4
D gene: .
J gene: TRBJ1-1
CDR3 DNA: TGTGCCAGCAGTGACAATAGTCAGGGAACTGAAGCTTTCTTT
CDR3 protein: CASSDNSQGTEAFF

clone size: .
V gene: TRBV6-5
D gene: .
J gene: TRBJ2-2
CDR3 DNA: TGTGCCAGCAGTTACTACGGGGGAACCGGGGAGCTGTTTTTT
CDR3 protein: CASSYYGGTGELFF

clone size: .
V gene: TRBV7-3
D gene: TRBD2
J gene: TRBJ2-3
CDR3 DNA: TGTGCCAGCAGCTACCTTCCACTAGCGGGGATGGAAGATACGCAGTATTTT
CDR3 protein: CASSYLPLAGMEDTQYF

clone size: .
V gene: TRBV19
D gene: .
J gene: TRBJ2-2
CDR3 DNA: TGTGCCAGTAGTATAGGCAGGGGAAGTTTCGGGGAGCTGTTTTTT
CDR3 protein: CASSIGRGSFGELFF

clone size: .
V gene: TRBV29-1
D gene: TRBD1
J gene: TRBJ2-3
CDR3 DNA: TGCAGCGTCGGACAGGGGGGAGAGTCGGGAGATACGCAGTATTTT
CDR3 protein: CSVGQGGESGDTQYF

clone size: .
V gene: TRBV7-3
D gene: TRBD2
J gene: TRBJ2-1
CDR3 DNA: TGTGCCAGCAGCTCTAGCGGGGGCTTGTACAATGAGCAGTTCTTC
CDR3 protein: CASSSSGGLYNEQFF

clone size: .
V gene: TRBV7-9
D gene: TRBD1
J gene: TRBJ1-5
CDR3 DNA: TGTGCCAGCAGCCTTGGGACAGGGATCAATCAGCCCCAGCATTTT
CDR3 protein: CASSLGTGINQPQHF

clone size: .
V gene: TRBV5-8
D gene: .
J gene: TRBJ1-1
CDR3 DNA: TGTGCCGTAAACTTATTAGGGGGTGAAGCTTTCTTT
CDR3 protein: CAVNLLGGEAFF

clone size: .
V gene: TRBV10-2
D gene: .
J gene: TRBJ1-5
CDR3 DNA: TGCGCCAGCGCCCCCACAGGGTGGGAGCCCCAGCATTTT
CDR3 protein: CASAPTGWEPQHF

clone size: .
V gene: TRBV19
D gene: TRBD1
J gene: TRBJ1-1
CDR3 DNA: TGTGCCACCTCCCGGGTGGCAGGCAGGGGGGAATCGAGGACTTTCTTT
CDR3 protein: CATSRVAGRGESRTFF

clone size: few
V gene: TRBV4-2
D gene: .
J gene: TRBJ1-2
CDR3 DNA: TGTGCCAGCAGCACGGAGGGTGGGTATGGCTACACCTTC
CDR3 protein: CASSTEGGYGYTF

clone size: .
V gene: TRBV5-4
D gene: TRBD1
J gene: TRBJ1-2
CDR3 DNA: TGTGCCAGCAGCCCCGGTGGGACAGGAGGCGGCTACACCTTC
CDR3 protein: CASSPGGTGGGYTF

clone size: .
V gene: TRBV7-3
D gene: TRBD2
J gene: TRBJ2-1
CDR3 DNA: TGTGCCAGCAGTGCTTCGGGGGGGCCTTACAATGAGCAGTTCTTC
CDR3 protein: CASSASGGPYNEQFF